The entry below gives a single T cell receptor (beta chain) sequence along with its context. These data originate in a study of OX40 agonist ivuxolimab in advanced cancers. Study-wide background: The group had a mean age of roughly 65 years, ranged from roughly 23 to 79, and was 82.7% male.

The V gene's germline CDR1 is MNHNY and CDR2 SVGAGI (reference sequence). The germline V and J ends were trimmed by 5 bases and 0 bases, with 11 bases remaining between them. CDR3 length: 15 amino acids. Here immunoSEQ multiplex PCR was the method, and the copy in TCRdb shows in-frame clones only, minus some. The sample yields some 65,000 clones, about nine tenths seen once. The TCR was taken from an adult with an advanced solid tumor such as melanoma, head and neck, liver or kidney cancer. Material: CD4+ or CD8+ T cells sorted from blood, obtained in a trial of the OX40 agonist ivuxolimab. The chain couples TRBV6-6 to TRBJ1-5; possibly TRBD1 for D (5 bases). The CDR3 here is CASSLQGYSNQPQHF. The CDR3 DNA sequence: TGTGCCAGCAGTCTTCAGGGCTATAGCAATCAGCCCCAGCATTTT.